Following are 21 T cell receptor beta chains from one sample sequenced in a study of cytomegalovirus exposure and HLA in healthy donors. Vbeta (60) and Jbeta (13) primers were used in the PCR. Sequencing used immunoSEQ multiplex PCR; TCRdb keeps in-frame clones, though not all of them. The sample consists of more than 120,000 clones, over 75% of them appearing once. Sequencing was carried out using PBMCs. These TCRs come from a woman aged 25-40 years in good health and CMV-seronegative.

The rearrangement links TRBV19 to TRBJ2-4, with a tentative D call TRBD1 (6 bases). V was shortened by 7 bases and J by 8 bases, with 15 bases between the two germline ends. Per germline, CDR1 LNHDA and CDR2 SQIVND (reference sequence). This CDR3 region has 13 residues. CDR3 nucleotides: TGTGCCAGTACCGGAAAAGGGGGATACATTCAGTACTTC. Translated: CASTGKGGYIQYF. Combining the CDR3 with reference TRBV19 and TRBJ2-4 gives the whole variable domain DGGITQSPKYLFRKEGQNVTLSCEQNLNHDAMYWYRQDPGQGLRLIYYSQIVNDFQKGDIAEGYSVSREKKESFPLTVTSAQKNPTAFYLCASTGKGGYIQYFGAGTRLSVL.

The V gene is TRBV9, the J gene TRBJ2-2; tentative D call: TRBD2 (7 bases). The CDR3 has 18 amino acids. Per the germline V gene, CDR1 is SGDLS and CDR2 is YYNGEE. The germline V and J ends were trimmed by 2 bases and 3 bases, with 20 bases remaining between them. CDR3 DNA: TGTGCCAGCAGCGTCGAACCCCTTGGGGGGGGCCACACCGGGGAGCTGTTTTTT. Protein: CASSVEPLGGGHTGELFF.

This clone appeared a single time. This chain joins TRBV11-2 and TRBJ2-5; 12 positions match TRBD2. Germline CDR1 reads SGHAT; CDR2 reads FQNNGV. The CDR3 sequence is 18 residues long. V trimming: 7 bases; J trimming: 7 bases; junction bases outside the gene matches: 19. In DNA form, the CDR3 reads TGTGCCAGCACGGCTCTAGCGGGAGGGCCGGAAAATCAGGTGACCCAGTACTTC. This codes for CASTALAGGPENQVTQYF.

CDR3 protein: CASSLDRDGYTF. The CDR3 nucleotides read TGCGCCAGCAGCTTGGATCGGGATGGCTACACCTTC. The rearrangement links TRBV5-1 to TRBJ1-2; D is unclear. This CDR3 has 12 residues. Germline V gene data show CDR1 as SGHRS and CDR2 as YFSETQ. Between the trimmed V and J ends, which lost 0 bases and 6 bases, there was a span of 6 bases. The variable domain in full, completed from reference TRBV5-1 and TRBJ1-2, reads KAGVTQTPRYLIKTRGQQVTLSCSPISGHRSVSWYQQTPGQGLQFLFEYFSETQRNKGNFPGRFSGRQFSNSRSEMNVSTLELGDSALYLCASSLDRDGYTFGSGTRLTVV.

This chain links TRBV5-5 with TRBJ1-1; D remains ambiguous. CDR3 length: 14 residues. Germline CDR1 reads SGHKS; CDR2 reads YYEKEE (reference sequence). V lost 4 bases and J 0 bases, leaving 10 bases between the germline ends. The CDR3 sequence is CASSLGFVNTEAFF. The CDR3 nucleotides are TGTGCCAGCAGCCTCGGGTTCGTGAACACTGAAGCTTTCTTT. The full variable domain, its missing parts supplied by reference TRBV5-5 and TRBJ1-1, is DAGVTQSPTHLIKTRGQQVTLRCSPISGHKSVSWYQQVLGQGPQFIFQYYEKEERGRGNFPDRFSARQFPNYSSELNVNALLLGDSALYLCASSLGFVNTEAFFGQGTRLTVV.

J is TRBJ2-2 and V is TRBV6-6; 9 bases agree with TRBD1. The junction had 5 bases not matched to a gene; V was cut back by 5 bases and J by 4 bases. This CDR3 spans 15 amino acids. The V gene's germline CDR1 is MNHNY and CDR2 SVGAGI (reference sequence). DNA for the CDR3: TGTGCCAGCAGTCCGGGACAGGGAACCACCGGGGAGCTGTTTTTT. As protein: CASSPGQGTTGELFF.

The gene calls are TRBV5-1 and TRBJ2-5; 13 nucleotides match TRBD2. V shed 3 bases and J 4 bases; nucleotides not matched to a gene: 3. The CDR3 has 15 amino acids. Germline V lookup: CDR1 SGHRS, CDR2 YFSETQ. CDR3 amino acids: CASSSGLAGVETQYF. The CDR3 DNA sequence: TGCGCCAGCAGCTCAGGACTAGCGGGGGTAGAGACCCAGTACTTC.

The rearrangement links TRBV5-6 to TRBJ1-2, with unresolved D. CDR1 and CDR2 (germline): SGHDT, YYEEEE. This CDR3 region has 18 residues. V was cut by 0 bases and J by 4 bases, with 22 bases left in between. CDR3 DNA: TGTGCCAGCAGCTTGGCCGCGACGGCGGCCCGGATGGGCTATGGCTACACCTTC. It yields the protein CASSLAATAARMGYGYTF.

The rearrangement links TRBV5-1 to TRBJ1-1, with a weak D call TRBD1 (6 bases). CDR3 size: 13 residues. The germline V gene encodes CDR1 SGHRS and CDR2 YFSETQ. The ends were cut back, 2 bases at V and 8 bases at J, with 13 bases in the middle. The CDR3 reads CASSFQPGVEAFF. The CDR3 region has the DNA TGCGCCAGCAGCTTCCAGCCAGGGGTGGAAGCTTTCTTT.

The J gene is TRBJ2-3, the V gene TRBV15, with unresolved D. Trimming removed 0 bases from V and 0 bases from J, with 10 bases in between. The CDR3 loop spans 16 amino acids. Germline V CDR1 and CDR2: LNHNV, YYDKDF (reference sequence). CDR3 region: CATSRDRSASTDTQYF. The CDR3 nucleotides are TGTGCCACCAGCAGAGATCGGTCCGCTAGCACAGATACGCAGTATTTT.

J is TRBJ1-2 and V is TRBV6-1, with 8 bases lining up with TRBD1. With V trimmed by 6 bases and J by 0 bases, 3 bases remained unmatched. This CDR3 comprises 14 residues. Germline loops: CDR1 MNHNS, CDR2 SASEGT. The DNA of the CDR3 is TGTGCCAGCAGCCTCAGGGGGCCTAACTATGGCTACACCTTC. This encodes CASSLRGPNYGYTF.

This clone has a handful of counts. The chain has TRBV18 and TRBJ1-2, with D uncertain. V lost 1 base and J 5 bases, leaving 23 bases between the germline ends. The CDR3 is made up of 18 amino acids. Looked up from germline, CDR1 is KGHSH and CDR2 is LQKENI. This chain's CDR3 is CASSPLLGHGGLAYGYTF. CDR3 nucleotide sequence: TGTGCCAGCTCACCACTGTTGGGTCATGGAGGACTTGCTTATGGCTACACCTTC.

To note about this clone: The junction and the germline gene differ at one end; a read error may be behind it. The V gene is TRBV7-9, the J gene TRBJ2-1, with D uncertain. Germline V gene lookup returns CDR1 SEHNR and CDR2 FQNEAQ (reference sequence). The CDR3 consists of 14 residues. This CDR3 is CSSSLELVVNEQFF. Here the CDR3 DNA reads TGTTCCAGCAGCTTAGAGCTAGTGGTGAATGAGCAGTTCTTC.

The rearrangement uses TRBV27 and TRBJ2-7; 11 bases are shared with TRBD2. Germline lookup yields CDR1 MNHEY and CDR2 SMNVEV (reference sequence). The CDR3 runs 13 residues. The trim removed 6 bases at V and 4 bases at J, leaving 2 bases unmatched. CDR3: CASSGTSGYEQYF. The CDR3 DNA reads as TGTGCCAGCAGCGGGACTAGCGGATACGAGCAGTACTTC.

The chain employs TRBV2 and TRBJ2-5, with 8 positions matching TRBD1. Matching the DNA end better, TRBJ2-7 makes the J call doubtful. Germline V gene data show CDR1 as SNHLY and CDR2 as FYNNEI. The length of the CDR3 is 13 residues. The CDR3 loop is CASRGTGRYEQYF. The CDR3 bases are TGTGCCAGCAGGGGGACAGGAAGATACGAGCAGTACTTC.

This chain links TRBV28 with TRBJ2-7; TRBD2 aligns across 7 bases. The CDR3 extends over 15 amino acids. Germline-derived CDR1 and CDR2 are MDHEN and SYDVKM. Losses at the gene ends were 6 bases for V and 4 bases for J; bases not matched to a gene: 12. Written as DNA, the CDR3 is TGTGCCAGCAGGGGGAGGGGACGCAGTACATACGAGCAGTACTTC. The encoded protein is CASRGRGRSTYEQYF.

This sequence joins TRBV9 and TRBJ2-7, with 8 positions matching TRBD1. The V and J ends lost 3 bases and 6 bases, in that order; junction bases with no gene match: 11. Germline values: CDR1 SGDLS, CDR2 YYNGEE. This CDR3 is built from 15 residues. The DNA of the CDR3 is TGTGCCAGCAGCGCAGGACAGGGAATTTTCCGCGAGCAGTACTTC. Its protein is CASSAGQGIFREQYF.

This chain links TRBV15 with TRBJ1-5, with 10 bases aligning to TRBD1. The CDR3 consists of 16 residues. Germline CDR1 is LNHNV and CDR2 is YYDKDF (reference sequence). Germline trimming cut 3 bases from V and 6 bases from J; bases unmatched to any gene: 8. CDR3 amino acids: CATSSFTGTGVQPQHF. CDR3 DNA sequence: TGTGCCACCAGCAGTTTCACCGGGACAGGGGTTCAGCCCCAGCATTTT.

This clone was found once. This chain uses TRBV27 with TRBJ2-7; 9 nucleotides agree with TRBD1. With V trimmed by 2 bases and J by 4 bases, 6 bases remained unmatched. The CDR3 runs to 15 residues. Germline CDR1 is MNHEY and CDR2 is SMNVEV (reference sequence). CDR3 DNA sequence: TGTGCCAGCAGTTTACTGGGGACAGGGTTTTACGAGCAGTACTTC. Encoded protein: CASSLLGTGFYEQYF.

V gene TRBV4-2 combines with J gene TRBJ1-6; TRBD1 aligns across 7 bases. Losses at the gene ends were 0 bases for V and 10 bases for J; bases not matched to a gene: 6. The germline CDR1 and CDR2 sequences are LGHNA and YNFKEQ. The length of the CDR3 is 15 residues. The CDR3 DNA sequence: TGTGCCAGCAGCCAAGAGCGGGACAGACGCTCACCCCTCCACTTT. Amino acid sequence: CASSQERDRRSPLHF.

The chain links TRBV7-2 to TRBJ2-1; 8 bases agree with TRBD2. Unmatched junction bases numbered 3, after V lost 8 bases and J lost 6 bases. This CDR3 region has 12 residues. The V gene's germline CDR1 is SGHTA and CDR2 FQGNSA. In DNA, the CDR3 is TGTGCCAGCTCCAGCGGGAGCAATGAGCAGTTCTTC. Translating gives CASSSGSNEQFF. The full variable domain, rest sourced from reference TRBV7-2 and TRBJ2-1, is GAGVSQSPSNKVTEKGKDVELRCDPISGHTALYWYRQSLGQGLEFLIYFQGNSAPDKSGLPSDRFSAERTGGSVSTLTIQRTQQEDSAVYLCASSSGSNEQFFGPGTRLTVL.